What follows describes a single TCR beta chain. The sample originates from a study of cytomegalovirus exposure and HLA in healthy donors. PCR was performed using 60 Vbeta and 13 Jbeta primers. Produced via immunoSEQ multiplex PCR; TCRdb's table is partial and in-frame only. The sample yields 110,000 or so clones, about 80% seen once. Germline values: CDR1 SQVTM, CDR2 ANQGSEA. The CDR3 has 13 residues. This chain links TRBV29-1 with TRBJ2-5, with D possibly being TRBD1 (5 bases). With the DNA end fitting TRBJ2-7 better, the J assignment may be wrong. This TCR was recovered from a woman younger than 35 in good health and CMV-seronegative. Material: PBMCs. The CDR3 protein is CSVGQGLSYEQYF. The CDR3 DNA sequence: TGCAGCGTCGGGCAGGGCCTATCCTACGAGCAGTACTTC.